A selection of T cell receptor beta chains follows, all from one sample in a study of post-analysis software for immune sequencing data. Each CDR3 protein is one row after TCRdb ran MiXCR on the PCR reads. The table includes roughly 410,000 distinct CDR3 sequences, approximately 38% detected once. Sample: blood. All receptors derive from a girl under 18 with multiple sclerosis. CDR3s include the opening cysteine and the closing phenylalanine or tryptophan. The D gene is left open where the match is weak. For some rows the clone size is stated as once, few or many, or as a class when expanded; others skip it.

J,V,D,size,length,CDR3,DNA
TRBJ1-1,TRBV5-1,-,-,14,CASSISVANTEAFF,TGCGCCAGCAGCATAAGTGTGGCGAACACTGAAGCTTTCTTT
TRBJ2-7,TRBV4-1,-,-,15,CASSLLLGANYEQYF,TGCGCCAGCAGCCTCCTCTTGGGGGCTAACTACGAGCAGTACTTC
TRBJ1-1,TRBV5-1,-,-,14,CASSFNRDDTEAFF,TGCGCCAGCAGCTTTAACAGGGACGACACTGAAGCTTTCTTT
TRBJ1-1,TRBV20-1,-,-,11,CSVRVDTEAFF,TGCAGTGTCCGGGTTGACACTGAAGCTTTCTTT
TRBJ2-1,TRBV7-2,TRBD2,few,15,CASSAFLAGYNEQFF,TGTGCCAGCAGCGCCTTTCTAGCGGGCTACAATGAGCAGTTCTTC
TRBJ2-3,TRBV10-3,-,many,15,CAISESGDLTDTQYF,TGTGCCATCAGTGAGTCGGGAGACCTAACAGATACGCAGTATTTT
TRBJ1-2,TRBV12-3/TRBV12-4,-,few,13,CASSRSGRDGYTF,TGTGCCAGCAGTCGTTCGGGGAGGGATGGCTACACCTTC
TRBJ1-1,TRBV12-3/TRBV12-4,-,-,13,CASVYRPNTEAFF,TGTGCCAGCGTGTACCGGCCCAACACTGAAGCTTTCTTT
TRBJ1-6,TRBV6-1,-,once,13,CASSEIADLSLHF,TGTGCCAGCAGTGAAATCGCTGACCTATCCCTCCACTTT
TRBJ2-1,TRBV9,-,-,15,CASSVGGSLYNEQFF,TGTGCCAGCAGCGTAGGGGGGTCCCTATACAATGAGCAGTTCTTC
TRBJ1-2,TRBV12-3/TRBV12-4,-,-,15,CASTPRGLANYGYTF,TGTGCCAGCACACCTCGGGGCCTGGCTAACTATGGCTACACCTTC
TRBJ1-1,TRBV6-1,-,-,15,CASKEGFGGNTEAFF,TGTGCCAGCAAGGAGGGATTTGGAGGGAACACTGAAGCTTTCTTT